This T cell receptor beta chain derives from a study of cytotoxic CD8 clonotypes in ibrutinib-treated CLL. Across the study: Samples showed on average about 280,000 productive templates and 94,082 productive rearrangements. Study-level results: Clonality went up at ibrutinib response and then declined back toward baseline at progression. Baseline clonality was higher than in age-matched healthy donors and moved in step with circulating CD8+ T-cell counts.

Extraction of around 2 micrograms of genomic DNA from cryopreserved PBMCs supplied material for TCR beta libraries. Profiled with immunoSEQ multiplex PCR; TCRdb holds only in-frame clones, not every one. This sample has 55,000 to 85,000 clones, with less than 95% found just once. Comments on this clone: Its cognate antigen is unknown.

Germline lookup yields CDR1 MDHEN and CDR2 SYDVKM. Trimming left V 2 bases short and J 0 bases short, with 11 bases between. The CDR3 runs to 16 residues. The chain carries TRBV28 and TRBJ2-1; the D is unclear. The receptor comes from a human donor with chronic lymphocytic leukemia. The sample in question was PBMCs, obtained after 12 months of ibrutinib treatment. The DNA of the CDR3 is TGTGCCAGCAGTTTACATGGAGAGACCTCCTACAATGAGCAGTTCTTC. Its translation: CASSLHGETSYNEQFF.